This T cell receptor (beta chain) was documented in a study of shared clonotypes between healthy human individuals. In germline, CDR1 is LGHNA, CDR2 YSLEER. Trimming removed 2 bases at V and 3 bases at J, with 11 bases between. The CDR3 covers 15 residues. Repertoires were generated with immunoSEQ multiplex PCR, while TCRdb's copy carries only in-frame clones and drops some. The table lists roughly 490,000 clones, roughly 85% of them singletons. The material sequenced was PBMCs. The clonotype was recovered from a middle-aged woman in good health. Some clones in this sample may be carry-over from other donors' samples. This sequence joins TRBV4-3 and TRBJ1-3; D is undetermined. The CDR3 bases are TGCGCCAGCAGCCAATCCGGCCTTAGTGGAAACACCATATATTTT. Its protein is CASSQSGLSGNTIYF.